The rows below give T cell receptor beta chains drawn from one sample of a study of post-analysis software for immune sequencing data. TCRdb processed the PCR reads anew with MiXCR; each CDR3 protein has one entry. The table shows a few hundred thousand distinct CDR3 sequences, with less than 40% occurring only once. Sequenced material: blood. These receptors all stem from a girl between 2 and 10 years old with multiple sclerosis. Each CDR3 is given without its conserved first and last residue.

CDR3 protein: ASSFAGLEQY
J gene: TRBJ2-5
V gene: TRBV12-3/TRBV12-4

CDR3 protein: ASSLSPSNQPQH
J gene: TRBJ1-5
V gene: TRBV4-1

CDR3 protein: ASSYEGRSLEQF
J gene: TRBJ2-1
V gene: TRBV6-6

CDR3 protein: ASSLAGQGPYEQY
J gene: TRBJ2-7
V gene: TRBV5-1

CDR3 protein: ASSQEGRLAGVEQF
J gene: TRBJ2-1
V gene: TRBV4-1

CDR3 protein: ASSLGGSAWETQY
J gene: TRBJ2-5
V gene: TRBV19

CDR3 protein: ASSWVGGTGAYEQY
J gene: TRBJ2-7
V gene: TRBV5-1

CDR3 protein: ATAKDRGRDQPQH
J gene: TRBJ1-5
V gene: TRBV4-2

CDR3 protein: AIRRDGYNEQF
J gene: TRBJ2-1
V gene: TRBV10-3

CDR3 protein: ASSLFLGGYNEQF
J gene: TRBJ2-1
V gene: TRBV28

CDR3 protein: SARAGFVDTQY
J gene: TRBJ2-3
V gene: TRBV20-1

CDR3 protein: SVTKQGNTEAF
J gene: TRBJ1-1
V gene: TRBV29-1

CDR3 protein: ASSVRRDRSSYEQY
J gene: TRBJ2-7
V gene: TRBV2

CDR3 protein: ASSGQADYEQY
J gene: TRBJ2-7
V gene: TRBV12-3/TRBV12-4

CDR3 protein: ASSLGQGLDEQY
J gene: -
V gene: TRBV5-1

CDR3 protein: ASRQTRTDTQY
J gene: TRBJ2-3
V gene: TRBV12-3/TRBV12-4

CDR3 protein: ASSYLIGSPLH
J gene: TRBJ1-6
V gene: TRBV6-5

CDR3 protein: ASSHPGTGQETQY
J gene: TRBJ2-5
V gene: TRBV4-1

CDR3 protein: ASSEARGHGQETQY
J gene: TRBJ2-5
V gene: TRBV2

CDR3 protein: ASSSTGEDWSEQF
J gene: TRBJ2-1
V gene: TRBV7-9

CDR3 protein: AISESRAGYNSPLH
J gene: TRBJ1-6
V gene: TRBV10-3

CDR3 protein: ASSQERAEGGYNSPLH
J gene: TRBJ1-6
V gene: TRBV4-2

CDR3 protein: ASSVGTSGGPLVYEQY
J gene: TRBJ2-7
V gene: TRBV9

CDR3 protein: AGSDKGLVGGQTYNEQF
J gene: TRBJ2-1
V gene: TRBV28

CDR3 protein: ASSYPFRGRALDEQF
J gene: TRBJ2-1
V gene: TRBV6-2/TRBV6-3

CDR3 protein: ASSPIETTYEQY
J gene: TRBJ2-7
V gene: TRBV7-6

CDR3 protein: SARTGVVSYNEQF
J gene: TRBJ2-1
V gene: TRBV20-1

CDR3 protein: SVGVALSRNEQF
J gene: TRBJ2-1
V gene: TRBV29-1

CDR3 protein: SVPLQGTQETQY
J gene: TRBJ2-5
V gene: TRBV29-1

CDR3 protein: SVEVSGQGYEQY
J gene: TRBJ2-7
V gene: TRBV29-1

CDR3 protein: ASSLGPGGFNEQF
J gene: TRBJ2-1
V gene: TRBV7-2

CDR3 protein: SARDPQGRSGEKLF
J gene: TRBJ1-4
V gene: TRBV20-1

CDR3 protein: ASSLTLRQNYGYT
J gene: TRBJ1-2
V gene: TRBV28

CDR3 protein: ASSEVFGQRLNTEAF
J gene: TRBJ1-1
V gene: TRBV6-1

CDR3 protein: SASRGGDYEQY
J gene: TRBJ2-7
V gene: TRBV20-1

CDR3 protein: SALGDTQY
J gene: TRBJ2-3
V gene: TRBV20-1

CDR3 protein: ASSERRDAETQY
J gene: TRBJ2-5
V gene: TRBV6-1

CDR3 protein: AISQTTDYGYT
J gene: TRBJ1-2
V gene: TRBV10-3

CDR3 protein: ASSSTGWDQPQH
J gene: TRBJ1-5
V gene: TRBV7-8

CDR3 protein: ASSLSPGLVNEQF
J gene: TRBJ2-1
V gene: TRBV5-6

CDR3 protein: ASSWDRGDQPQH
J gene: TRBJ1-5
V gene: TRBV5-5

CDR3 protein: ASSFGDGIYEQY
J gene: TRBJ2-7
V gene: TRBV7-9

CDR3 protein: ASSNGQTQY
J gene: TRBJ2-5
V gene: TRBV6-5

CDR3 protein: ASSPDRGDYT
J gene: TRBJ1-2
V gene: TRBV6-1

CDR3 protein: SVEWAYEQY
J gene: TRBJ2-7
V gene: TRBV29-1

CDR3 protein: SASTIDRGRETQY
J gene: -
V gene: TRBV20-1